One and the same sample provided the 30 T cell receptor beta chains below, sequenced in a study of blood T cell repertoires in COVID-19 (dated by TCRdb to 2018 to 2020). The receptor library was made with the immunoSEQ multiplex PCR assay. This is the immuneACCESS table as TCRdb keeps it, with only in-frame sequences that have V and J called. A part of the clones is gone; compared with another copy, unresolved V genes explain less than half, and the rest is unexplained. Across this sample there are fewer than 700,000 clones, with roughly nine tenths seen only once. Under 8.5% of the sample is held by the ten biggest clonotypes. Sequencing was done on a sample of peripheral blood. Receptor source: a woman aged 50 to 60 with COVID-19, enrolled during active disease.

The chain uses TRBV6-5 and TRBJ2-1; 9 positions agree with TRBD1. The CDR3 covers 15 residues. The J segment lost 6 bases and the V segment lost 7 bases, leaving 10 bases of the junction unmatched. CDR1 MNHEY and CDR2 SVGAGI come from the germline V gene. CDR3 sequence (DNA): TGTGCCAGCACCCAAACGGGACAGGGAGTCAATGAGCAGTTCTTC. Translated: CASTQTGQGVNEQFF.

V gene TRBV30 combines with J gene TRBJ1-1, with TRBD1 identical over 7 bases. Germline CDR1 and CDR2: GTSNPN and SVGIG (reference sequence). The CDR3 totals 12 residues. The J segment lost 10 bases and the V segment lost 3 bases, leaving 8 bases of the junction unmatched. This CDR3 is CAWSATGVGAFF. CDR3 coding DNA: TGTGCCTGGAGCGCAACAGGGGTAGGAGCTTTCTTT. The whole variable domain, remainder taken from reference TRBV30 and TRBJ1-1, is SQTIHQWPATLVQPVGSPLSLECTVEGTSNPNLYWYRQAAGRGLQLLFYSVGIGQISSEVPQNLSASRPQDRQFILSSKKLLLSDSGFYLCAWSATGVGAFFGQGTRLTVV.

The V call is TRBV19, the J call TRBJ1-5; D is unresolved. There are 12 residues in the CDR3. In germline, CDR1 is LNHDA, CDR2 SQIVND (reference sequence). V was pared by 7 bases and J by 1 base, with 5 bases between. CDR3 residues: CASNRSNQPQHF. The CDR3 bases are TGTGCCAGTAATCGGAGCAATCAGCCCCAGCATTTT.

The rearrangement links TRBV7-9 to TRBJ2-1; D is possibly TRBD2 (6 bases). Trimming shortened V by 3 bases and J by 0 bases, and 9 bases separated the two germline ends. The CDR3 totals 15 residues. Germline V CDR1 and CDR2: SEHNR, FQNEAQ (reference sequence). The CDR3 spells CASSLGGPSYNEQFF. In nucleotides, the CDR3 is TGTGCCAGCAGCTTGGGGGGACCCTCCTACAATGAGCAGTTCTTC.

Only one count was recorded for this clone. The chain links TRBV28 to TRBJ1-4; no firm D call. The CDR3 is 14 residues long. V was shortened by 3 bases and J by 0 bases, with 5 bases between the two germline ends. Germline CDR1 MDHEN, CDR2 SYDVKM. CDR3 bases: TGTGCCAGCAGTTTCAGTGCAACTAATGAAAAACTGTTTTTT. Amino acids: CASSFSATNEKLFF.

The chain recombines TRBV6-1 with TRBJ1-2; 9 bases map to TRBD1. The CDR3 sequence is 15 residues long. CDR1 is MNHNS and CDR2 is SASEGT in the germline V gene. The trim removed 2 bases at V and 3 bases at J, leaving 4 bases unmatched. The CDR3: CASSESTGGYYGYTF. DNA of the CDR3: TGTGCCAGCAGTGAAAGCACAGGGGGCTACTATGGCTACACCTTC.

V and J are TRBV11-1 and TRBJ1-6; D is possibly TRBD1 (5 bases). The CDR3 has 16 amino acids. Trimming took 2 bases from V and 0 from J, leaving 8 bases between them. Germline values: CDR1 SGHAT, CDR2 FQDESV (reference sequence). The CDR3 nucleotides read TGTGCCAGCAGCTTACTTGACAGCTCCTATAATTCACCCCTCCACTTT. Protein: CASSLLDSSYNSPLHF.

The rearrangement links TRBV6-5 to TRBJ2-7; 7 bases agree with TRBD1. The CDR3 covers 13 residues. Losses at the gene ends were 5 bases for V and 5 bases for J; bases not matched to a gene: 6. From germline, CDR1 is MNHEY and CDR2 SVGAGI. The CDR3 spells CASSIDREHEQYF. The CDR3 coding sequence is TGTGCCAGCAGTATTGACAGGGAACACGAGCAGTACTTC.

The genes are TRBV5-1 and TRBJ1-2; D is uncertain. The CDR3 contains 13 residues. Germline loops: CDR1 SGHRS, CDR2 YFSETQ. V lost 0 bases and J 7 bases, leaving 10 bases between the germline ends. The CDR3 is CASSLAGRGGYTF. The CDR3 DNA reads as TGCGCCAGCAGCTTGGCCGGGAGAGGTGGCTACACCTTC.

The V call is TRBV25-1, the J call TRBJ1-3; 7 bases map to TRBD1. This CDR3 is 14 amino acids long. V gave up 6 bases and J gave up 6 bases; unmatched junction bases: 8. The germline CDR1 and CDR2 sequences are MGHDK and SYGVNS. CDR3 DNA: TGTGCCAGCAGGAGGTCCGGGACAGCAAACACCATATATTTT. As protein: CASRRSGTANTIYF.

This clone came up once. This chain joins TRBV4-1 and TRBJ2-3, with 8 bases fitting TRBD2. CDR1 and CDR2 (germline): MGHRA, YSYEKL. V dropped 2 bases and J dropped 2; count of bases not matched to a gene: 6. The CDR3 runs to 16 residues. In nucleotides, the CDR3 is TGCGCCAGCAGCCAACGGGGGGGCCGGTACACAGATACGCAGTATTTT. Its translation is CASSQRGGRYTDTQYF.

J is TRBJ2-7 and V is TRBV5-1; the match to TRBD2 covers 8 bases. Germline V gene data show CDR1 as SGHRS and CDR2 as YFSETQ. The V gene end was trimmed by 1 base and the J gene end by 2 bases; junction bases not matched to a gene: 2. The CDR3 loop spans 14 amino acids. The CDR3 nucleotides are TGCGCCAGCAGCTTGACTAGCGGTGCCTACGAGCAGTACTTC. It codes for CASSLTSGAYEQYF.

This clone was picked up a small number of times. The chain employs TRBV4-1 and TRBJ2-2, with D maybe TRBD1 (5 bases). The CDR3 is made up of 17 amino acids. V was shortened by 0 bases and J by 2 bases, with 13 bases between the two germline ends. Germline-derived CDR1 and CDR2 are MGHRA and YSYEKL. This chain's CDR3 is CASSQDNTGPNTGELFF. The CDR3 DNA follows: TGCGCCAGCAGCCAAGATAATACAGGACCCAACACCGGGGAGCTGTTTTTT.

The chain couples TRBV6-6 to TRBJ1-1, with 8 positions matching TRBD1. The germline CDR1 and CDR2 sequences are MNHNY and SVGAGI (reference sequence). Losses at the gene ends were 5 bases for V and 0 bases for J; bases not matched to a gene: 11. The CDR3 contains 17 residues. The CDR3 sequence: CASSPNRGADMNTEAFF. The CDR3 DNA follows: TGTGCCAGCAGTCCTAACAGGGGGGCGGACATGAACACTGAAGCTTTCTTT.

This chain uses TRBV30 with TRBJ2-2; D gene ambiguous. Looked up from germline, CDR1 is GTSNPN and CDR2 is SVGIG (reference sequence). There are 15 residues in the CDR3. V was trimmed by 2 bases and J by 2 bases, leaving 12 bases between them. CDR3 in DNA: TGTGCCTGGAGTCTAGATCCTCAAAACACCGGGGAGCTGTTTTTT. It yields the protein CAWSLDPQNTGELFF.

V and J are TRBV11-2 and TRBJ2-7; D possibly corresponds to TRBD2 (6 bases). The V gene's germline CDR1 is SGHAT and CDR2 FQNNGV. The germline V and J ends were trimmed by 5 bases and 0 bases, with 23 bases remaining between them. CDR3 size: 18 residues. In DNA, the CDR3 is TGTGCCAGCAGCCCAGTGGGCGGGGACCTTAGATACTCCTACGAGCAGTACTTC. It translates to CASSPVGGDLRYSYEQYF.

The chain carries TRBV27 and TRBJ1-2; D remains unclear. Germline V gene lookup returns CDR1 MNHEY and CDR2 SMNVEV (reference sequence). V was cut by 5 bases and J by 6 bases, with 16 bases left in between. The CDR3 loop spans 14 amino acids. CDR3 nucleotides: TGTGCCAGCAGTGATGGGCCAAGGCGGGATGGCTACACCTTC. It translates to CASSDGPRRDGYTF.

V usage is TRBV29-1 and J usage is TRBJ1-5; TRBD1 agrees at 7 bases. Trimming took 6 bases from V and 8 from J; bases not matched to a gene: 7. The CDR3 extends over 12 amino acids. Per the germline V gene, CDR1 is SQVTM and CDR2 is ANQGSEA. Here the CDR3 DNA reads TGCAGCGTCATGACAGGGCCGGAGCCCCAGCATTTT. This encodes CSVMTGPEPQHF. The full variable domain, with the rest looked up from reference TRBV29-1 and TRBJ1-5, is SAVISQKPSRDICQRGTSLTIQCQVDSQVTMMFWYRQQPGQSLTLIATANQGSEATYESGFVIDKFPISRPNLTFSTLTVSNMSPEDSSIYLCSVMTGPEPQHFGDGTRLSIL.

The chain carries TRBV6-1 and TRBJ1-1; TRBD1 matches at 9 bases. The CDR3 is 17 residues long. The J segment lost 1 base and the V segment lost 4 bases, leaving 10 bases of the junction unmatched. CDR1 MNHNS and CDR2 SASEGT come from the germline V gene. The CDR3 protein is CASSGGQGTEWNTEAFF. CDR3 DNA sequence: TGTGCCAGCAGTGGTGGACAGGGGACGGAATGGAACACTGAAGCTTTCTTT.

The chain carries TRBV6-6 and TRBJ1-4; TRBD1 matches at 10 bases. CDR1 and CDR2 (germline): MNHNY, SVGAGI (reference sequence). This CDR3 is built from 14 residues. V shed 2 bases and J 8 bases; nucleotides not matched to a gene: 2. The CDR3 region has the DNA TGTGCCAGCAGTTACGGGACAGGGGTAGAAAAACTGTTTTTT. This encodes CASSYGTGVEKLFF.

DNA of the CDR3: TGTGCCAGTAGTATAGACGGGACAGCCTACACCTTC. Its protein is CASSIDGTAYTF. This sequence joins TRBV19 and TRBJ1-2; 7 positions agree with TRBD1. The CDR3 contains 12 residues. The V gene end was trimmed by 0 bases and the J gene end by 10 bases; junction bases not matched to a gene: 2. Germline values: CDR1 LNHDA, CDR2 SQIVND (reference sequence).

This chain connects TRBV5-5 to TRBJ2-5, with no clear D. Germline CDR1 is SGHKS and CDR2 is YYEKEE (reference sequence). This CDR3 has 15 amino acids. V dropped 1 base and J dropped 4 bases, with 14 bases sitting between them. CDR3 sequence: CASSLSPSRPETQYF. The DNA for the CDR3 is TGTGCCAGCAGCTTGTCCCCAAGCCGCCCAGAGACCCAGTACTTC.

The V and J genes are TRBV23-1 and TRBJ2-2; tentative D call: TRBD2 (5 bases). TRBV23-1 is an ORF; its function is uncertain. The CDR3 runs to 17 residues. Trimming shortened V by 3 bases and J by 6 bases, and 20 bases separated the two germline ends. The CDR3 spells CASSHPGELRDPGELFF. The CDR3 nucleotides read TGCGCCAGCAGTCACCCCGGGGAGTTAAGAGACCCCGGGGAGCTGTTTTTT.

The chain joins TRBV6-1 to TRBJ1-5; the D is unclear. The V and J ends lost 3 bases and 7 bases respectively, with 10 bases between them. The CDR3 is made up of 13 amino acids. Germline loops: CDR1 MNHNS, CDR2 SASEGT. For the CDR3, the DNA is TGTGCCAGCAGTGAGTCCCTGCGGCAGCCCCAGCATTTT. This codes for CASSESLRQPQHF.

This chain connects TRBV4-2 to TRBJ2-2; D is unresolved. Trimming shortened V by 0 bases and J by 4 bases, and 6 bases separated the two germline ends. CDR3 length equals 14 residues. Germline loops: CDR1 LGHNA, CDR2 YNFKEQ. Here the CDR3 DNA reads TGTGCCAGCAGCCAAGACTTCCTCACCGGGGAGCTGTTTTTT. It specifies CASSQDFLTGELFF.

The chain joins TRBV2 to TRBJ2-7; maybe TRBD2 (7 bases). V lost 7 bases and J 4 bases, leaving 14 bases between the germline ends. The CDR3 sequence is 13 residues long. The V gene's germline CDR1 is SNHLY and CDR2 FYNNEI. CDR3: CASKGGGRYEQYF. For the CDR3, the DNA is TGTGCCAGCAAGGGGGGCGGGAGATACGAGCAGTACTTC.

This rearrangement joins TRBV19 to TRBJ1-6, with a weak D call TRBD1 (6 bases). Trimming cost V 7 bases and J 7 bases, with 14 bases left between them. Germline CDR1 is LNHDA and CDR2 is SQIVND (reference sequence). CDR3 size: 14 residues. The CDR3 loop reads CASKRAGENSPLHF. As DNA, the CDR3 is TGTGCCAGTAAAAGGGCAGGGGAAAATTCACCCCTCCACTTT.

The chain couples TRBV11-3 to TRBJ2-3; TRBD1 aligns across 10 bases. Trimming at V came to 0 bases and at J to 4 bases, leaving 7 bases not matched to a gene. Germline CDR1 reads SGHNT; CDR2 reads YENEEA. This CDR3 comprises 17 residues. The CDR3 DNA reads as TGTGCCAGCAGCTTAGATGGGGGGACAGGGGACGCAGATACGCAGTATTTT. This encodes CASSLDGGTGDADTQYF.

This clone was seen once. The chain couples TRBV3-1 (or the pseudogene TRBV3-2) to TRBJ1-3; 12 bases agree with TRBD1. CDR1 and CDR2 (germline): LGHDT, YNNKEL (reference sequence). The trim removed 4 bases at V and 3 bases at J, leaving 7 bases unmatched. There are 17 residues in the CDR3. CDR3 sequence reads: CASSLGQGAFRGNTIYF. Here the CDR3 DNA reads TGTGCCAGCAGCCTGGGACAGGGGGCCTTTCGTGGAAACACCATATATTTT.

The CDR3 bases are TGCGCCAGCAGCCAAGATCGTAGCGGGGGGGCGGAAGAGACCCAGTACTTC. This translates into CASSQDRSGGAEETQYF. This rearrangement joins TRBV4-1 to TRBJ2-5; TRBD2 matches at 11 bases. This CDR3 comprises 17 residues. V lost 0 bases and J lost 3; bases outside the gene matches: 6. Germline values: CDR1 MGHRA, CDR2 YSYEKL.